This TCR beta chain was sequenced in a study of PD-L1 blockade in urothelial cancer. In each PCR, synthetic TCR analog templates were spiked in. The data were produced by immunoSEQ multiplex PCR, yet TCRdb's version contains in-frame clones alone and is incomplete. The sample lists around 110,000 clones; 75% to 90% were seen once. Germline V gene sequence: CDR1 MNHEY, CDR2 SMNVEV (reference sequence). This CDR3 contains 15 residues. V shed 3 bases and J 3 bases; nucleotides not matched to a gene: 4. Noted time point: peripheral blood 6 weeks after treatment start. The clonotype originates from a man in his fifties or sixties with urothelial cancer. The sequencing here drew on PBMCs, taken around atezolizumab (anti-PD-L1) treatment. The chain employs TRBV27 and TRBJ2-1, with 8 bases identical to TRBD2. CDR3 sequence (DNA): TGTGCCAGCAGTTTCGAGCGGGAGTACTACAATGAGCAGTTCTTC. Protein product: CASSFEREYYNEQFF.